This T cell receptor beta chain is drawn from a study of cytomegalovirus exposure and HLA in healthy donors. Some clones are missing from TCRdb's copy, which holds only in-frame ones; the method was immunoSEQ multiplex PCR. Counted here are under 250,000 clones, over 65% occurring once; the ten biggest clones make up around 5.5%. From germline, CDR1 is GTSNPN and CDR2 SVGIG (reference sequence). CDR3 length equals 15 residues. V lost 4 bases and J lost 4, with 19 bases in between. Note on this clone: Its target is not known.

General study findings and limits: Most TCRs appeared rarely, but some public TCRs recurred in many donors. Under in vitro conditions, a few CMV-associated chains were confirmed as specific for CMV antigens.

The rearrangement joins TRBV30 to TRBJ1-2; D remains ambiguous. The TCR comes from a woman aged 18-29 years in good health and CMV-seronegative. The sample consisted of PBMCs. CDR3 in amino acids: CAWIFRTRLGYGYTF. The DNA for the CDR3 is TGTGCCTGGATTTTCCGGACCCGCCTGGGCTATGGCTACACCTTC.